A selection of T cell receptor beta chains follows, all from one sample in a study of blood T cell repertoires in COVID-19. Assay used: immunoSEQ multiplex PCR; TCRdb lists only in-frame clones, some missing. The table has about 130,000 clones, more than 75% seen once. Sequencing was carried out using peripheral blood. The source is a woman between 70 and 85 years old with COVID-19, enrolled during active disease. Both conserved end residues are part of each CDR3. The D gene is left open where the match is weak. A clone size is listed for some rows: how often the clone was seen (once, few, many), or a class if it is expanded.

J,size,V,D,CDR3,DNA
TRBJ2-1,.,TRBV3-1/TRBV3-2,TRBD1,CASSRRDRGYNEQFF,TGTGCCAGCAGCCGACGGGACAGGGGGTACAATGAGCAGTTCTTC
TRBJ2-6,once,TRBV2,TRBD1,CASTRSGTGTSGANVLTF,TGTGCCAGCACCAGGTCGGGGACAGGGACCTCTGGGGCCAACGTCCTGACTTTC
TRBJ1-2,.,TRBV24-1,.,CATSVGPGDYTF,TGTGCCACCAGTGTGGGACCGGGGGACTACACCTTC
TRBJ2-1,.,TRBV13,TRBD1,CASSPGQGEQFF,TGTGCCAGCAGCCCAGGACAGGGTGAGCAGTTCTTC
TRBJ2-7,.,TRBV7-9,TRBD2,CASSSWTSGALTGYF,TGTGCCAGCAGCTCCTGGACTAGCGGGGCCCTCACGGGGTACTTC
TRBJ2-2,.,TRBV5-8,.,CASSLAPGGEVGELFF,TGTGCCAGCAGCTTGGCCCCGGGGGGCGAAGTCGGGGAGCTGTTTTTT
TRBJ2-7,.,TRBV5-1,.,CASSLGPGTYEQYF,TGCGCCAGCAGCTTGGGTCCAGGGACCTACGAGCAGTACTTC
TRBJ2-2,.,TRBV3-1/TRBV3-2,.,CASSQEITGELFF,TGTGCCAGCAGCCAGGAGATCACCGGGGAGCTGTTTTTT
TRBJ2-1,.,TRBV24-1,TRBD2,CATSDSSAASGGYNEQFF,TGTGCCACCAGTGATTCGAGTGCGGCTAGCGGGGGATACAATGAGCAGTTCTTC
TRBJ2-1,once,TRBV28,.,CASRADTYNEQFF,TGTGCCAGCAGAGCCGACACATACAATGAGCAGTTCTTC
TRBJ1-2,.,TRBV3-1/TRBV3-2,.,CASSLRDNPNYGYTF,TGTGCCAGCAGCCTGAGGGACAACCCTAACTATGGCTACACCTTC
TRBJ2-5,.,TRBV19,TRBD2,CATQRTSGGQETQYF,TGTGCCACCCAGAGGACTAGCGGGGGCCAAGAGACCCAGTACTTC
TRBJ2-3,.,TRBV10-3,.,CATRLGTSTDTQYF,TGTGCCACCCGGTTAGGGACTAGCACAGATACGCAGTATTTT
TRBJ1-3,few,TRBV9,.,CASSAQTGSGNTIYF,TGTGCCAGCAGCGCCCAGACAGGCTCTGGAAACACCATATATTTT
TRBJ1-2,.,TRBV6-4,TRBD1,CASSEEQGRHYGYTF,TGTGCCAGCAGTGAGGAACAGGGGAGGCACTATGGCTACACCTTC
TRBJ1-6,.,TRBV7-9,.,CASSLLAGRLLNSPLHF,TGTGCCAGCAGCTTATTGGCAGGGAGGCTGTTAAATTCACCCCTCCACTTT
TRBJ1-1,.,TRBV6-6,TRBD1,CASSPEPGQGLAFF,TGTGCCAGCAGTCCTGAACCGGGACAGGGTCTGGCTTTCTTT
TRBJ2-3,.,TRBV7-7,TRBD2,CASSLGAGGRFTDTQYF,TGTGCCAGCAGCCTAGGAGCGGGGGGGCGTTTTACAGATACGCAGTATTTT
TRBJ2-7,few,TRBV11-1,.,CASSARDSPYYEQYF,TGTGCCAGCAGCGCCCGGGACTCTCCTTACTACGAGCAGTACTTC
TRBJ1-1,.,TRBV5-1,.,CASSFTGYTEAFF,TGCGCCAGCAGCTTTACAGGGTACACTGAAGCTTTCTTT
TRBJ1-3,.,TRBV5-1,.,CASSGSSSSGNTIYF,TGCGCCAGCAGCGGTTCGTCTAGCTCTGGAAACACCATATATTTT
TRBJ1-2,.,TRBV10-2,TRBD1,CASSGTGGGYTF,TGCGCCAGCAGTGGGACAGGTGGCGGCTACACCTTC
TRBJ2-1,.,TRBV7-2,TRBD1,CASSLDRGRVNEQFF,TGTGCCAGCAGCCTGGACAGGGGGCGCGTAAATGAGCAGTTCTTC
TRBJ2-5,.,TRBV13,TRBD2,CASRMTGTSSQETQYF,TGTGCCAGCAGGATGACCGGGACTAGCTCACAAGAGACCCAGTACTTC
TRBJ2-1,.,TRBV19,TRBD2,CASSVASGGAVASYNEQFF,TGTGCCAGTAGTGTGGCTAGCGGGGGGGCGGTAGCCTCCTACAATGAGCAGTTCTTC
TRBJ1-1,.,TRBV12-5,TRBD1,CASGRDVPGQGTVVGNTEAFF,TGTGCTAGTGGACGGGATGTCCCGGGACAGGGGACGGTAGTTGGGAACACTGAAGCTTTCTTT
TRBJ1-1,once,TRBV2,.,CASTPWGRGVGTEAFF,TGTGCCAGCACCCCCTGGGGGCGAGGGGTGGGAACTGAAGCTTTCTTT
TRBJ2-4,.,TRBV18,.,CASSLQGIQGNIQYF,TGTGCCAGCTCACTTCAGGGGATTCAGGGAAACATTCAGTACTTC
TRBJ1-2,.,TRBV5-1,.,CASSLRGETGLNYGYTF,TGCGCCAGCAGCTTGAGAGGAGAGACAGGCCTAAACTATGGCTACACCTTC
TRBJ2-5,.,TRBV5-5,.,CASRDSLLQETQYF,TGTGCCAGCAGGGACTCGCTATTACAAGAGACCCAGTACTTC
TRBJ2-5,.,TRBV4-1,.,CASSQGQLGGTYQETQYF,TGCGCCAGCAGCCAAGGTCAGCTGGGGGGTACGTACCAAGAGACCCAGTACTTC
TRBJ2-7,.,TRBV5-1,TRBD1,CASSHYQGAIYEQYF,TGCGCCAGCAGCCATTACCAGGGGGCGATCTACGAGCAGTACTTC
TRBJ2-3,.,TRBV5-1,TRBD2,CASSLKSGGAFNTDTQYF,TGCGCCAGCAGCTTGAAGAGCGGGGGGGCCTTTAACACAGATACGCAGTATTTT
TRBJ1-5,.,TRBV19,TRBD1,CASSPGQGRGPQHF,TGTGCCAGTAGTCCAGGACAGGGAAGGGGGCCCCAGCATTTT
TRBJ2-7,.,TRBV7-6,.,CASSSTSSYEQYF,TGTGCCAGCAGCTCCACTAGCTCCTACGAGCAGTACTTC
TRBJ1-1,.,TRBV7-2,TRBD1,CASSSQGAINTEAFF,TGTGCCAGCAGCTCACAGGGGGCCATAAACACTGAAGCTTTCTTT
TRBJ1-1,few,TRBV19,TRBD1,CASSPRGREAEAFF,TGTGCCAGTAGTCCCAGGGGGCGAGAGGCTGAAGCTTTCTTT
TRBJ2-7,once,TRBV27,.,CASSLSAGTSYEQYF,TGTGCCAGCAGTTTATCGGCGGGAACCTCCTACGAGCAGTACTTC
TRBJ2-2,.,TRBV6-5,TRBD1,CASRGQGLTGELFF,TGTGCCAGCAGAGGACAGGGGTTAACCGGGGAGCTGTTTTTT
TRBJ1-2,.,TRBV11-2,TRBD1,CASSLVQGKDGYTF,TGTGCCAGCAGCTTAGTACAGGGGAAGGATGGCTACACCTTC
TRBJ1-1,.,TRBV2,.,CASSADSMNTEAFF,TGTGCCAGCAGTGCGGACAGTATGAACACTGAAGCTTTCTTT
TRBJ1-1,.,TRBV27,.,CASSFSRGNTEAFF,TGTGCCAGCAGTTTCTCCAGGGGGAACACTGAAGCTTTCTTT
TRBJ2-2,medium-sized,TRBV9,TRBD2,CASSPKNVPGLAGGLGTGELFF,TGTGCCAGCAGCCCAAAGAATGTTCCGGGACTAGCGGGGGGGCTGGGCACCGGGGAGCTGTTTTTT
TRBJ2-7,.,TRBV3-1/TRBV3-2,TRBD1,CASRLTGTDPYEQYF,TGTGCCAGCAGACTCACCGGGACAGACCCTTACGAGCAGTACTTC
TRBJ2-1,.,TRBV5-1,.,CASSLSALVSEQFF,TGCGCCAGCAGCTTGTCCGCACTAGTCAGTGAGCAGTTCTTC